What follows describes a single T cell receptor (beta chain). Method: immunoSEQ multiplex PCR; TCRdb's copy keeps in-frame clones and lacks some. The sample contains about 260,000 clones, more than 70% of which appear only once. These data originate in a study of blood T cell repertoires in COVID-19. This sequence was found in a woman in her 50s who had recovered from COVID-19. Sequencing used PBMCs or T cells enriched from blood (not recorded which).

The CDR3 region is CSGLGLAGGLLDEQFF. The DNA for the CDR3 is TGCAGCGGCCTTGGACTAGCGGGGGGGCTTCTCGATGAGCAGTTCTTC. The V call is TRBV29-1, the J call TRBJ2-1, with 15 bases aligning to TRBD2. The germline V gene encodes CDR1 SQVTM and CDR2 ANQGSEA. After removal of 7 bases from V and 8 bases from J, the junction contained 12 bases not matched to a gene. This CDR3 is built from 16 residues.